The 30 T cell receptor beta chains given below trace back to one sample, sequenced in a study of human T cells and chemical hapten exposure. The time point is: pre-sensitization, week 0. The sample's treatment: therapeutic diphenylcyclopropenone sensitization with weekly scalp DPC. TCRdb passed the RACE reads through MiXCR, listing each CDR3 protein once. This repertoire shows around 260,000 distinct CDR3 sequences, 7.5% to 10% found once; its top ten account for 2% to 3%. The source material was whole blood, sampled in connection with sensitization to the hapten diphenylcyclopropenone (DPC). The receptors stem from a woman in her forties with alopecia areata. Some clones in this sample may be carry-over from other donors' samples.

This clonotype has more than one count but fewer than ten. This rearrangement joins TRBV5-1 to TRBJ2-6; D remains ambiguous. Germline CDR1 is SGHRS and CDR2 is YFSETQ. Trimming took 2 bases from V and 2 from J, leaving 11 bases between them. CDR3 length: 16 residues. The CDR3 DNA is TGCGCCAGCAGCTTTCGCATCCCGACTGGGGCCAACGTCCTGACTTTC. Its protein is CASSFRIPTGANVLTF.

The chain carries TRBV28 and TRBJ2-4; 13 nucleotides line up with TRBD2. Per germline, CDR1 MDHEN and CDR2 SYDVKM. The CDR3 is made up of 19 amino acids. After removal of 3 bases from V and 0 bases from J, the junction contained 8 bases not matched to a gene. The CDR3 region is CASSFLGLAGTLAKNIQYF. The CDR3 nucleotides read TGTGCCAGCAGTTTTTTGGGACTAGCGGGGACCCTAGCCAAAAACATTCAGTACTTC.

The chain joins TRBV20-1 to TRBJ2-4, with a weak D call TRBD1 (5 bases). Germline V lookup: CDR1 DFQATT, CDR2 SNEGSKA (reference sequence). Trimming pared 0 bases from V and 0 bases from J, leaving 9 bases between. This CDR3 has 15 residues. The CDR3 coding sequence is TGCAGTGCTAGAGACGGACAATTAGCCAAAAACATTCAGTACTTC. Encoded protein: CSARDGQLAKNIQYF.

The table lists this clonotype with a few counts. The rearrangement uses TRBV12-3 or TRBV12-4 and TRBJ1-3; possibly TRBD1 for D (5 bases). This CDR3 is 16 amino acids long. With 2 bases removed from V and 3 bases from J, the gap between germline ends came to 14 bases. The CDR3 DNA follows: TGTGCCAGCAGTTTATTCCGGGGCTGGGGTGGAAACACCATATATTTT. Translated: CASSLFRGWGGNTIYF.

This clonotype was observed a few times. The chain joins TRBV12-3 or TRBV12-4 to TRBJ2-2; D remains unclear. The CDR3 runs 13 residues. V was pared by 5 bases and J by 5 bases, with 9 bases between. This CDR3 is CASSTTPTGELFF. The CDR3 DNA reads as TGTGCCAGCAGTACGACACCAACCGGGGAGCTGTTTTTT.

This clonotype came up a few times. The chain employs TRBV28 and TRBJ2-7; D not resolved. The germline CDR1 and CDR2 sequences are MDHEN and SYDVKM. CDR3 length: 11 amino acids. V shed 8 bases and J shed 4 bases, with 9 bases lying between them. The CDR3: CASGPVYEQYF. Here the CDR3 DNA reads TGTGCCAGCGGGCCGGTATACGAGCAGTACTTC. Based on the CDR3 plus reference TRBV28 and TRBJ2-7, the full variable domain is DVKVTQSSRYLVKRTGEKVFLECVQDMDHENMFWYRQDPGLGLRLIYFSYDVKMKEKGDIPEGYSVSREKKERFSLILESASTNQTSMYLCASGPVYEQYFGPGTRLTVT.

This clonotype has a handful of counts. This rearrangement joins TRBV5-8 to TRBJ2-3; 12 bases match TRBD2. The germline V gene has CDR1 SGHTS and CDR2 YDEGEE. The CDR3 consists of 16 residues. The J segment lost 2 bases and the V segment lost 2 bases, leaving 3 bases of the junction unmatched. The CDR3 region has the DNA TGTGCCAGCAGCTTCAGGACTAGCGGGGCCACAGATACGCAGTATTTT. It yields the protein CASSFRTSGATDTQYF.

This clonotype was counted many times. This chain uses TRBV7-9 with TRBJ1-3; D gene unclear. Trimming removed 10 bases from V and 0 bases from J, with 7 bases in between. The V gene's germline CDR1 is SEHNR and CDR2 FQNEAQ (reference sequence). This CDR3 spans 12 amino acids. This chain's CDR3 is CATRSSGNTIYF. The CDR3, as DNA: TGTGCCACCCGGAGCTCTGGAAACACCATATATTTT.

J is TRBJ2-5 and V is TRBV20-1; 7 positions match TRBD2. The V and J ends lost 3 bases and 3 bases, in that order; junction bases with no gene match: 4. This CDR3 is built from 13 residues. Per the germline V gene, CDR1 is DFQATT and CDR2 is SNEGSKA (reference sequence). The CDR3 sequence is CSASVGREETQYF. Here the CDR3 DNA reads TGCAGTGCTAGTGTAGGGAGGGAAGAGACCCAGTACTTC.

This clonotype was found a few times. This chain links TRBV21-1 with TRBJ2-1; the DNA was not used to check the table's D call, TRBD1. TRBV21-1 is given as a pseudogene. The CDR3 sequence is 14 residues long. CDR3 region: CASSGTGLYNEQFF. DNA of the CDR3: TGTGCCAGCAGCGGGACAGGGCTCTACAATGAGCAGTTCTTC.

This clonotype was picked up a small number of times. This chain joins TRBV7-9 and TRBJ2-1, with D unclear. V lost 0 bases to trimming and J lost 7 bases, with 13 bases between them. There are 15 residues in the CDR3. Per the germline V gene, CDR1 is SEHNR and CDR2 is FQNEAQ (reference sequence). CDR3 sequence reads: CASSLAGSPTNEQFF. The CDR3 coding sequence is TGTGCCAGCAGCTTAGCGGGGTCACCTACTAATGAGCAGTTCTTC.

This clonotype was observed a few times. V and J are TRBV9 and TRBJ2-1; D could derive from TRBD1 or TRBD2 (6 bases each). The CDR3 has 16 residues. The V and J ends lost 3 bases and 2 bases respectively, with 15 bases between them. In germline, CDR1 is SGDLS, CDR2 YYNGEE. The CDR3 region is CASSGIRGRAYNEQFF. In DNA, the CDR3 is TGTGCCAGCAGCGGGATCCGGGGGCGCGCCTACAATGAGCAGTTCTTC.

This chain uses TRBV27 with TRBJ2-7, with 8 bases identical to TRBD1. J was trimmed by 3 bases and V by 5 bases; bases with no gene match: 18. The germline CDR1 and CDR2 sequences are MNHEY and SMNVEV (reference sequence). The CDR3 sequence is 18 residues long. In DNA form, the CDR3 reads TGTGCCAGCAGTCCCACCCCACCCGGGGACAGGATTTTCTACGAGCAGTACTTC. Translating gives CASSPTPPGDRIFYEQYF.

This clonotype was seen only a few times. The CDR3 nucleotides read TGTGCCAGCAGCTTAAGCTTTGGGACAGGGACCCCCTACGAGCAGTACTTC. Amino acid sequence: CASSLSFGTGTPYEQYF. The rearrangement uses TRBV7-6 and TRBJ2-7; 9 bases match TRBD1. Germline lookup yields CDR1 SGHVS and CDR2 FNYEAQ. Trimming at V came to 2 bases and at J to 2 bases, leaving 10 bases not matched to a gene. CDR3 length: 17 residues.

The chain has TRBV7-9 and TRBJ1-4; no clear D gene. The V gene lost 6 bases and the J gene lost 8 bases, with 13 bases spanning the gap. Germline V CDR1 and CDR2: SEHNR, FQNEAQ (reference sequence). The CDR3 totals 13 residues. The CDR3 DNA reads as TGTGCCAGCAGGTCGATCGGGCTGGAAAAACTGTTTTTT. Its translation: CASRSIGLEKLFF.

Only a few counts were recorded for this clonotype. The chain combines TRBV12-3 or TRBV12-4 with TRBJ2-6, with 8 nucleotides matching TRBD1. CDR3 length: 18 amino acids. After removal of 4 bases from V and 2 bases from J, the junction contained 10 bases not matched to a gene. The CDR3 DNA reads TGTGCCAGCAGTTACATTATCAACAGGGGGGCTGGGGCCAACGTCCTGACTTTC. As protein: CASSYIINRGAGANVLTF.

This clonotype was counted between two and nine times. This rearrangement joins TRBV5-5 to TRBJ2-2, with TRBD2 identical over 7 bases. Trimming took 4 bases from V and 7 from J; bases not matched to a gene: 13. Germline assignment: CDR1 SGHKS and CDR2 YYEKEE (reference sequence). This CDR3 has 16 residues. CDR3 protein: CASSPGGRTGLGELFF. The CDR3, as DNA: TGTGCCAGCAGCCCAGGCGGGAGAACGGGTCTCGGGGAGCTGTTTTTT.

The V gene is TRBV6-5, the J gene TRBJ2-5; TRBD2 is a possible D gene (6 bases). This CDR3 region has 16 residues. The germline V gene encodes CDR1 MNHEY and CDR2 SVGAGI. V was trimmed by 0 bases and J by 7 bases, leaving 18 bases between them. The CDR3 loop is CASSYSSRLVKGTQYF. In nucleotides, the CDR3 is TGTGCCAGCAGTTACTCATCTCGACTAGTTAAGGGGACCCAGTACTTC.

This clonotype is a singleton in its sample. The chain has TRBV10-3 and TRBJ2-7; 8 bases are a match to TRBD1. V lost 8 bases, J lost 2 bases, and 5 bases stayed unmatched. CDR3 size: 13 residues. Germline lookup yields CDR1 ENHRY and CDR2 SYGVKD. The CDR3 coding sequence is TGTGCCATCCGTCAGGGGGCTGCCTACGAGCAGTACTTC. Translating gives CAIRQGAAYEQYF.

The CDR3 region is CASSDPPGREGTDTQYF. The CDR3 nucleotides read TGTGCCAGCAGTGACCCCCCGGGACGAGAGGGCACAGATACGCAGTATTTT. J is TRBJ2-3 and V is TRBV25-1, with D perhaps assigned TRBD1 or TRBD2 (5 bases each). Trimming stripped 3 bases from V and 1 base from J, with 17 bases between. In germline, CDR1 is MGHDK, CDR2 SYGVNS. The CDR3 is 17 residues long.

V usage is TRBV4-2 and J usage is TRBJ1-4; tentatively, D is TRBD1 (5 bases). V lost 4 bases to trimming and J lost 2 bases, with 11 bases between them. The CDR3 extends over 15 amino acids. Per germline, CDR1 LGHNA and CDR2 YNFKEQ. CDR3 protein: CASSRGDGTNEKLFF. CDR3 bases: TGTGCCAGCAGCCGGGGGGATGGGACTAATGAAAAACTGTTTTTT.

This chain uses TRBV7-2 with TRBJ2-2, with TRBD2 as a possible D gene (6 bases). The V gene's germline CDR1 is SGHTA and CDR2 FQGNSA. This CDR3 is 17 amino acids long. Trimming shortened V by 7 bases and J by 2 bases, and 20 bases separated the two germline ends. CDR3 amino acids: CASTVSPWGVNTGELFF. In DNA, the CDR3 is TGTGCCAGCACCGTCAGCCCATGGGGGGTTAACACCGGGGAGCTGTTTTTT.

Ten or more counts support this clonotype. The rearrangement uses TRBV25-1 and TRBJ1-6, with D perhaps matching TRBD1 (5 bases). The germline V gene encodes CDR1 MGHDK and CDR2 SYGVNS. Trimming shortened V by 2 bases and J by 7 bases, and 12 bases separated the two germline ends. CDR3 length: 15 amino acids. As DNA, the CDR3 is TGTGCCAGCAGTGAACAGCAGGGCGTGAATTCACCCCTCCACTTT. It is translated as CASSEQQGVNSPLHF.

This chain links TRBV6-2 or TRBV6-3 with TRBJ2-7, with a weak D call TRBD2 (8 bases). V gave up 4 bases and J gave up 6 bases, with 34 bases separating them. This CDR3 contains 20 residues. Germline CDR1 and CDR2: MNHEY and SVGEGT. The CDR3 region is CASSSEWDSRSSGSGGEQYF. Here the CDR3 DNA reads TGTGCCAGCAGTTCCGAATGGGACAGCAGATCGAGCGGGAGTGGAGGCGAGCAGTACTTC.

The CDR3 loop is CASSMSYFSRGKDPEAFF. In DNA, the CDR3 is TGTGCCAGCAGTATGAGCTACTTCTCCCGGGGGAAAGACCCTGAAGCTTTCTTT. The chain joins TRBV6-5 to TRBJ1-1; D is possibly TRBD1 (5 bases). V shed 5 bases and J shed 6 bases, with 28 bases lying between them. The CDR3 is 18 residues long. Per germline, CDR1 MNHEY and CDR2 SVGAGI.

This rearrangement joins TRBV10-3 to TRBJ2-3, with TRBD2 as a possible D gene (5 bases). The CDR3 contains 13 residues. Germline CDR1 reads ENHRY; CDR2 reads SYGVKD. The V gene lost 6 bases and the J gene lost 5 bases, with 12 bases spanning the gap. CDR3 coding DNA: TGTGCCATCAGCCCGAACGGGGAAGATACGCAGTATTTT. Translating gives CAISPNGEDTQYF.

The V gene is TRBV10-3, the J gene TRBJ2-7; D remains unclear. V lost 0 bases, J lost 2 bases, and 8 bases lay in between. This CDR3 contains 14 residues. Germline values: CDR1 ENHRY, CDR2 SYGVKD. The CDR3 protein is CAISESPGTYEQYF. The DNA of the CDR3 is TGTGCCATCAGTGAGTCACCAGGAACCTACGAGCAGTACTTC.

The chain has TRBV10-3 and TRBJ1-2; TRBD1 aligns across 7 bases. This CDR3 is built from 12 residues. V shed 8 bases and J 5 bases; nucleotides not matched to a gene: 5. Germline values: CDR1 ENHRY, CDR2 SYGVKD. The CDR3 sequence: CAIGDRVYGYTF. DNA of the CDR3: TGTGCCATCGGAGACAGGGTTTATGGCTACACCTTC.

This clonotype was observed a handful of times. The chain has TRBV12-3 or TRBV12-4 and TRBJ2-7; 8 bases are a match to TRBD2. Trimming cost V 9 bases and J 6 bases; bases outside gene matches: 13. The CDR3 consists of 14 residues. The DNA for the CDR3 is TGTGCCAGTCGAAGCGGGAGCGATAGCCTCGAGCAGTACTTC. It translates to CASRSGSDSLEQYF.

In its sample, this clonotype was seen a few times. The rearrangement joins TRBV6-6 to TRBJ1-1; D is uncertain. Between the trimmed V and J ends, which lost 2 bases and 0 bases, there was a span of 13 bases. The CDR3 is made up of 16 amino acids. Looked up from germline, CDR1 is MNHNY and CDR2 is SVGAGI (reference sequence). The CDR3 reads CASSYRGGSMNTEAFF. The CDR3 DNA sequence: TGTGCCAGCAGTTACCGGGGAGGCTCAATGAACACTGAAGCTTTCTTT.